This T cell receptor (beta chain) was documented in a study of regulatory T cells in long-lasting Graves disease. General observations from the study: Patients with persistent disease showed a bias toward TRBV28, TRBJ1-2 and TRBJ2-5.

In this sample, this clonotype turned up many times. The antigen is undetermined. Building the TCR beta libraries relied on iRepertoire HTBI primers, and CDR3 regions underwent Arm-PCR. Original handling: Segment identification across samples yielded 62 TRBV and fewer than 15 TRBJ segments. A single record per CDR3 protein comes from TCRdb applying MiXCR to the multiplex PCR reads. These V and J calls rely on TCRdb rather than the paper's analysis. This table has almost 350,000 distinct CDR3 sequences, around 19% appearing once. CDR1 and CDR2 from the germline V gene are SNHLY and FYNNEI. V was cut by 0 bases and J by 9 bases, with 18 bases left in between. The CDR3 is 15 residues long. Time point in this sample: persistent/refractory GD, antithyroid drugs over 5 years with positive TRAb. The authors made the TCR library using RNA they extracted from PBMCs. The diagnosis of Graves' disease used American Thyroid Association guidelines. EDTA tubes received nine milliliters of collected peripheral blood.

The TCR was taken from a female donor with Graves disease. This specimen consisted of peripheral blood mononuclear cells (PBMCs), obtained when the disease was refractory, from a patient treated with antithyroid drugs. The V gene is TRBV2, the J gene TRBJ2-7, with D perhaps TRBD1 (6 bases). CDR3 nucleotide sequence: TGTGCCAGCAGTGAAGCGCCAGGGGCCGCTCCAGGGCAGTACTTC. Residues: CASSEAPGAAPGQYF.